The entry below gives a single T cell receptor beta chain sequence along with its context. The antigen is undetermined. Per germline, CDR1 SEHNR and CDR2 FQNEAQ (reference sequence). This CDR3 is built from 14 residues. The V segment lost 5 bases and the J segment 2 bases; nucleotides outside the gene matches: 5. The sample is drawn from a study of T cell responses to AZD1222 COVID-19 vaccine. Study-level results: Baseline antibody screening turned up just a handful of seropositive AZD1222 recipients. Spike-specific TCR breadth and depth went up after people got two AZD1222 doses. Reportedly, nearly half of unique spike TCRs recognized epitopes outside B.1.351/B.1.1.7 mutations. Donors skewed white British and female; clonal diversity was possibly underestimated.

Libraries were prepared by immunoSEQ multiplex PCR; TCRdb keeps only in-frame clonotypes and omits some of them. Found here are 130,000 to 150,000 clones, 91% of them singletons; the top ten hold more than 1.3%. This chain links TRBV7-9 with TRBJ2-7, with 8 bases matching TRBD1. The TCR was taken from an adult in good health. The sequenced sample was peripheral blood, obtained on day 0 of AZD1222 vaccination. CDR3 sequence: CASSRGQGPYEQYF. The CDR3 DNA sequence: TGTGCCAGCAGCCGTGGACAGGGCCCCTACGAGCAGTACTTC.